The sequence of this TCR beta chain was determined in a study of tumor and adjacent non-tumor tissue in lung cancer. Whole-study context: Patients comprised roughly 12 adenocarcinoma, 2 squamous cell carcinoma and 1 small cell lung cancer.

Study-wide points: Significantly higher TCR diversity was found in tumor than normal lung.

The CDR3 consists of 12 residues. The germline V and J ends were trimmed by 8 bases and 0 bases, with 4 bases remaining between them. CDR1 is MDHEN and CDR2 is SYDVKM in the germline V gene. This clonotype has at least ten counts. The antigen remains undetermined. Three rounds of nested PCR, following a modified ARM-PCR protocol, produced the TCRbeta library. TCRdb reprocessed the multiplex PCR reads via MiXCR and lists one record per CDR3 protein. The sample includes approximately 75,000 distinct CDR3 sequences, around 77% of them seen just once. This sample's RNA came from whole unsorted tissue. The sequenced sample consisted of lung tumor tissue. The chain recombines TRBV28 with TRBJ2-2; no clear D gene. This clonotype was sampled from a woman in her 50s with non-small cell lung cancer. The CDR3 DNA reads as TGTGCCAGCCCAGCGAACACCGGGGAGCTGTTTTTT. Protein product: CASPANTGELFF.